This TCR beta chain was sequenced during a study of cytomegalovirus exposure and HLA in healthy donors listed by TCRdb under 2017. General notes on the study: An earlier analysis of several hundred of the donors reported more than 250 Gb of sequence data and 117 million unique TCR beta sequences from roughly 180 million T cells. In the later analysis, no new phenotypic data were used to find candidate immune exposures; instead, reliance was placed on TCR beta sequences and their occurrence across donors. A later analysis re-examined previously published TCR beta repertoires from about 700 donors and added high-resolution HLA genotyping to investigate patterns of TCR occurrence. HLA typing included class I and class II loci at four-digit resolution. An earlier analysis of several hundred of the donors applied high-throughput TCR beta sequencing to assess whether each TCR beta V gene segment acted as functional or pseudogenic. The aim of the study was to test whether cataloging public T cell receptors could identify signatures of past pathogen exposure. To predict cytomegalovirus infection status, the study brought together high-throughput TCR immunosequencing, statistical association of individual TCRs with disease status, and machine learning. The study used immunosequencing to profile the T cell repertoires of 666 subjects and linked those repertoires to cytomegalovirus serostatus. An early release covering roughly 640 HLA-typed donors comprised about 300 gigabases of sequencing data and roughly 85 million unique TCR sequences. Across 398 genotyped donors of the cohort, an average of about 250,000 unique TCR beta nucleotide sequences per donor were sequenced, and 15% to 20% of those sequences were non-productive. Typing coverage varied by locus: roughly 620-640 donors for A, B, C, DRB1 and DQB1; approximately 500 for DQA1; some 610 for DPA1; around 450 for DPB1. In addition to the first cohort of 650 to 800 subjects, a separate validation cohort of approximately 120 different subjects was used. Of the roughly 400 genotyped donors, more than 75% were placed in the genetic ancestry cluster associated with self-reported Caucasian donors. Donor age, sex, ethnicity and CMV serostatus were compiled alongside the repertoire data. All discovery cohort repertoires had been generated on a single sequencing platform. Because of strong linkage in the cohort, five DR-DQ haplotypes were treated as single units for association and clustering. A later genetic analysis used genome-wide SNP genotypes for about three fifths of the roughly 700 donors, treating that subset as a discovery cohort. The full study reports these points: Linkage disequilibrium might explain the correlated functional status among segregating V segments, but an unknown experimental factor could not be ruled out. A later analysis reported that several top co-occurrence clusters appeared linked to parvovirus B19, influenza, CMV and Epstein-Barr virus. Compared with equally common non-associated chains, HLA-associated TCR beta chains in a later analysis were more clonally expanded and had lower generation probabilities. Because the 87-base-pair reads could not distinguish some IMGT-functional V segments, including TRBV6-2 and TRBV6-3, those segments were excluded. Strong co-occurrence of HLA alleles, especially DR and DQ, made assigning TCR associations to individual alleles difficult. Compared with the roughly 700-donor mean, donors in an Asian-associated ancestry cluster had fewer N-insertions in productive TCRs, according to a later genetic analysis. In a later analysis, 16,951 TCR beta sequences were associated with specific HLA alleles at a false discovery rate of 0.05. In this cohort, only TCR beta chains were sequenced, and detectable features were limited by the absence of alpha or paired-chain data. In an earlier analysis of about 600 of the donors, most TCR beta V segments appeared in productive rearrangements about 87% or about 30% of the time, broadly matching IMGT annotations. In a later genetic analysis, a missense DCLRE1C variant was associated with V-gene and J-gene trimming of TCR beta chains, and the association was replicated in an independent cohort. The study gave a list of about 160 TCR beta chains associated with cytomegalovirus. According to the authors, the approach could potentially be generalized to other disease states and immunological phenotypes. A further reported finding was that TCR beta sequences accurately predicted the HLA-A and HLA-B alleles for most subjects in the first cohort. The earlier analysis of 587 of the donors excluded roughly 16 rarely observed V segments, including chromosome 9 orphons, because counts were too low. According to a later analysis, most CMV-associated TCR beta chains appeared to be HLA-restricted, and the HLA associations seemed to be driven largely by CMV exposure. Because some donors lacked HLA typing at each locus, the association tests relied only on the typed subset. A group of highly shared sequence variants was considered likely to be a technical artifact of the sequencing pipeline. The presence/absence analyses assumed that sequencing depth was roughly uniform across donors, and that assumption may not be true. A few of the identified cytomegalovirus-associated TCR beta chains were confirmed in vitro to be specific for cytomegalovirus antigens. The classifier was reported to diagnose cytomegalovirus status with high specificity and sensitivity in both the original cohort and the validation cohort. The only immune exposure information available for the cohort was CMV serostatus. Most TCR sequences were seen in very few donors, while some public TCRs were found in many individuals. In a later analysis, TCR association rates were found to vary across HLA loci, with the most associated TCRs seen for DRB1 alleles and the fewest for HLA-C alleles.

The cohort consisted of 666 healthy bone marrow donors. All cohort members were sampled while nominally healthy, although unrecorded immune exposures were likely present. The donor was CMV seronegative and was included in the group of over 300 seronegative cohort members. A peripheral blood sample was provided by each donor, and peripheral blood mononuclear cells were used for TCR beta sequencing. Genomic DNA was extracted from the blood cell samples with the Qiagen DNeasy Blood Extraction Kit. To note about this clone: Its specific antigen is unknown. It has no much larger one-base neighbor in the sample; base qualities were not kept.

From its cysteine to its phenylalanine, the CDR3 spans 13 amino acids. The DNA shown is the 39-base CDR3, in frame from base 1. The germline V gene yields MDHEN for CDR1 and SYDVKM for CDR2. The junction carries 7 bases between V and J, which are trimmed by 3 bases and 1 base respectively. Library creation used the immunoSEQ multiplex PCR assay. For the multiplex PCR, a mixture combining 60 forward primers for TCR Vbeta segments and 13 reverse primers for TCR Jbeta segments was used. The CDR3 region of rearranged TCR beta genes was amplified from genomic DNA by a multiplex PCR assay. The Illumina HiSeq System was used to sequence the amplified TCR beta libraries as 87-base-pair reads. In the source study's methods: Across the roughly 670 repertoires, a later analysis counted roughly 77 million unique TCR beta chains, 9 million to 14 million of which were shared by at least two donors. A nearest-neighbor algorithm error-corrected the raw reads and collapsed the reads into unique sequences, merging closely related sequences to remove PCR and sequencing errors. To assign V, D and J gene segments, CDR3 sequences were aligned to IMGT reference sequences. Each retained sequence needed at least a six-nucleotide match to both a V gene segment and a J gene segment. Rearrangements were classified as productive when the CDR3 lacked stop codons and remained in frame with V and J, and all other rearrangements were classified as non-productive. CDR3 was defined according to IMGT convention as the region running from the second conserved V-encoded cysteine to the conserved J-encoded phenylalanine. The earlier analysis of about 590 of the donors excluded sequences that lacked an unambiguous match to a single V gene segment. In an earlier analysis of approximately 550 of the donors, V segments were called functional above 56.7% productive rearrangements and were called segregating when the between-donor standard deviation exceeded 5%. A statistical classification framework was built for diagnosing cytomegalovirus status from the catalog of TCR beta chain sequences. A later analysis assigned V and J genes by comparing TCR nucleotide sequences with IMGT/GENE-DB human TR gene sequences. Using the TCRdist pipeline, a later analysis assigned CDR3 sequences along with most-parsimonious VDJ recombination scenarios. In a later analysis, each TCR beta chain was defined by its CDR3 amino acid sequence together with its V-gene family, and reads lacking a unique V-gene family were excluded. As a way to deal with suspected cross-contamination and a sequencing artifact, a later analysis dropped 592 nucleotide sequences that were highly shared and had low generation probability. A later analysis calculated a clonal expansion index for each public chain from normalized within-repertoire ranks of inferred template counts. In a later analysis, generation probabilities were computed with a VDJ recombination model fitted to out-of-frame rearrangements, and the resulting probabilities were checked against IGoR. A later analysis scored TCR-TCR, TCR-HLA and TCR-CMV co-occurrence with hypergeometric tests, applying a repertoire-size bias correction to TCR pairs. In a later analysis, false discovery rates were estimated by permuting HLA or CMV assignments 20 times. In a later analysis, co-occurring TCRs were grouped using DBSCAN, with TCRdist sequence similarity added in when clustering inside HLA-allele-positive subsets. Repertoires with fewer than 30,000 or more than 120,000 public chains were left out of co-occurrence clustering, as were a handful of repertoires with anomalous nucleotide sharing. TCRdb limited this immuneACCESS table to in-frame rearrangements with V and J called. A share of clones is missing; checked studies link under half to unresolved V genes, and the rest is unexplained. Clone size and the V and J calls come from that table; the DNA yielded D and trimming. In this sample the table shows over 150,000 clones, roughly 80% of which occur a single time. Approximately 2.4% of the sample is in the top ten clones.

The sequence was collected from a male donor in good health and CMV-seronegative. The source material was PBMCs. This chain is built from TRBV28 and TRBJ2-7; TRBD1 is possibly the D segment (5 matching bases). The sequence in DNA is TGTGCCAGCAGTTTGCAGGGTTCCTACGAGCAGTACTTC. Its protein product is CASSLQGSYEQYF.